Shown below are 10 T cell receptor beta chains from a single sample sequenced in a study of blood T cell repertoires in COVID-19. The table came from immunoSEQ multiplex PCR; TCRdb's copy has only in-frame clones and leaves some out. Found here are a few hundred thousand clones, roughly 87% of them singletons; the top ten hold 0.9% to 1.2%. The sequenced material came from PBMCs or T cells enriched from blood (not recorded which). All receptors derive from a woman in her twenties or thirties who had recovered from COVID-19.

This chain connects TRBV11-2 to TRBJ2-2; the match to TRBD1 covers 7 bases. Trimming at V came to 5 bases and at J to 0 bases, leaving 3 bases not matched to a gene. The length of the CDR3 is 15 residues. The germline V gene encodes CDR1 SGHAT and CDR2 FQNNGV. The CDR3 DNA is TGTGCCAGCAGCCCGGGGACAGCGAACACCGGGGAGCTGTTTTTT. As protein: CASSPGTANTGELFF.

This chain joins TRBV9 and TRBJ1-1; a weak D match, TRBD1 (6 bases). Germline lookup yields CDR1 SGDLS and CDR2 YYNGEE. The germline V and J ends were trimmed by 5 bases and 8 bases, with 13 bases remaining between them. This CDR3 spans 12 amino acids. DNA for the CDR3: TGTGCCAGCAGTCCCGGGGGGCTCGAAGCTTTCTTT. Its translation: CASSPGGLEAFF.

The V and J genes are TRBV5-6 and TRBJ2-3; D remains ambiguous. The CDR3 length is 13 residues. Trimming pared 1 base from V and 1 base from J, leaving 4 bases between. The germline V gene encodes CDR1 SGHDT and CDR2 YYEEEE. The DNA of the CDR3 is TGTGCCAGCAGCTTGTCAGGCACAGATACGCAGTATTTT. It specifies CASSLSGTDTQYF.

This clone occurred once. The chain has TRBV7-7 and TRBJ2-2; tentative D call: TRBD2 (7 bases). The CDR3 spans 16 residues. The V gene's germline CDR1 is SSHAT and CDR2 FNYEAQ (reference sequence). With 5 bases removed from V and 2 bases from J, the gap between germline ends came to 15 bases. CDR3 sequence (DNA): TGTGCCAGCAGCAGCGGGACACCACAAAACACCGGGGAGCTGTTTTTT. Its translation is CASSSGTPQNTGELFF.

In this sample, this clone turned up a few times. The genes are TRBV24-1 and TRBJ2-2, with TRBD1 as a possible D gene (6 bases). The germline CDR1 and CDR2 sequences are KGHDR and SFDVKD. The CDR3 runs to 13 residues. Trimming removed 7 bases from V and 4 bases from J, with 9 bases in between. The CDR3 nucleotides are TGTGCCACCAGGCAGGGGAGCACCGGGGAGCTGTTTTTT. Translation gives CATRQGSTGELFF.

The V gene is TRBV5-6, the J gene TRBJ1-2, with D uncertain. V lost 0 bases and J lost 6, with 18 bases in between. Germline V gene sequence: CDR1 SGHDT, CDR2 YYEEEE. The CDR3 extends over 16 amino acids. Here the CDR3 DNA reads TGTGCCAGCAGCTTGGATGGAGGGCGACTCAGAGATGGCTACACCTTC. This encodes CASSLDGGRLRDGYTF.

The J gene is TRBJ1-5, the V gene TRBV30; 8 nucleotides match TRBD1. The CDR3 has 12 amino acids. CDR1 is GTSNPN, CDR2 SVGIG, per germline (reference sequence). With 4 bases clipped from V and 5 bases from J, the junction kept 1 base outside the gene matches. The CDR3 loop reads CAWNRGDQPQHF. CDR3 coding DNA: TGTGCCTGGAACAGGGGGGATCAGCCCCAGCATTTT.

V usage is TRBV5-5 and J usage is TRBJ2-5; 11 nucleotides agree with TRBD2. The CDR3 has 16 amino acids. With V trimmed by 5 bases and J by 4 bases, 10 bases remained unmatched. Germline loops: CDR1 SGHKS, CDR2 YYEKEE (reference sequence). The chain's CDR3 is CASRSESGTSGETQYF. The CDR3 DNA reads as TGTGCCAGCAGATCTGAATCCGGGACTAGCGGAGAGACCCAGTACTTC.

The chain employs TRBV13 and TRBJ2-5, with D maybe TRBD2 (6 bases). The CDR3 runs to 14 residues. V lost 5 bases and J lost 4, with 14 bases in between. CDR1 is PRHDT, CDR2 FYEKMQ, per germline (reference sequence). In DNA form, the CDR3 reads TGTGCCAGCAGCCTCCGACGGGGGTTAGAGACCCAGTACTTC. It translates to CASSLRRGLETQYF.

The chain recombines TRBV28 with TRBJ1-6; D is unclear. The CDR3 is 16 amino acids. Between the trimmed V and J ends, which lost 3 bases and 0 bases, there was a span of 9 bases. Germline V gene sequence: CDR1 MDHEN, CDR2 SYDVKM. The CDR3 bases are TGTGCCAGCAGTTTTGGAGGGAACTCCTATAATTCACCCCTCCACTTT. This encodes CASSFGGNSYNSPLHF.